The 15 T cell receptor beta chains below come from one sample, sequenced in a study of T-cell memory formation after mild COVID-19. TCRdb independently ran MiXCR on the 5' RACE reads; one entry per CDR3 protein. The data hold around 99,000 distinct CDR3 sequences, with approximately 15% observed a single time. The material sequenced was PBMCs or a T cell subset sorted from them (not recorded which). The source is a man aged 18 to 30 who had mild COVID-19 (a few samples of this study predate the infection). Cell type and time point are not known.

The sample holds a few counts of this clonotype. This chain uses TRBV7-9 with TRBJ2-2; D is unresolved. The CDR3 covers 14 residues. Germline CDR1 is SEHNR and CDR2 is FQNEAQ (reference sequence). V was shortened by 5 bases and J by 4 bases, with 11 bases between the two germline ends. Written as DNA, the CDR3 is TGTGCCAGCAGCGCATCTAGGTCCACCGGGGAGCTGTTTTTT. This codes for CASSASRSTGELFF.

This sequence joins TRBV5-5 and TRBJ2-1; D is perhaps TRBD2 (6 bases). The germline gives CDR1 SGHKS, CDR2 YYEKEE (reference sequence). This CDR3 comprises 15 residues. V was cut by 2 bases and J by 7 bases, with 16 bases left in between. CDR3 protein: CASSFMSIRGNEQFF. The CDR3, as DNA: TGTGCCAGCAGCTTCATGTCCATCCGGGGGAATGAGCAGTTCTTC.

There are a few counts of this clonotype. The genes are TRBV12-3 or TRBV12-4 and TRBJ2-2, with 10 bases identical to TRBD1. With 6 bases clipped from V and 4 bases from J, the junction kept 5 bases outside the gene matches. This CDR3 spans 15 amino acids. CDR3 in amino acids: CASRPGTGATGELFF. DNA for the CDR3: TGTGCCAGCAGACCCGGGACAGGGGCCACCGGGGAGCTGTTTTTT.

CDR3 in amino acids: CASSILGGQYNEQFF. CDR3 nucleotide sequence: TGTGCCAGTAGTATACTGGGGGGCCAATACAATGAGCAGTTCTTC. The V call is TRBV19, the J call TRBJ2-1, with D perhaps matching TRBD1 or TRBD2 (6 bases each). The CDR3 has 15 residues. V lost 2 bases and J 4 bases, leaving 12 bases between the germline ends. The germline V gene has CDR1 LNHDA and CDR2 SQIVND (reference sequence).

The V and J genes are TRBV6-1 and TRBJ2-3; 8 bases map to TRBD2. Germline assignment: CDR1 MNHNS and CDR2 SASEGT. V gave up 4 bases and J gave up 1 base; unmatched junction bases: 7. The CDR3 is 16 residues long. CDR3 sequence reads: CASSVWSGGGTDTQYF. The CDR3 DNA reads TGTGCCAGCAGTGTTTGGAGCGGGGGCGGCACAGATACGCAGTATTTT.

V gene TRBV3-1 combines with J gene TRBJ2-7; 8 bases match TRBD1. Per the germline V gene, CDR1 is LGHDT and CDR2 is YNNKEL (reference sequence). Trimming at V came to 4 bases and at J to 0 bases, leaving 2 bases not matched to a gene. The CDR3 consists of 14 residues. This CDR3 reads CASSPTGDSYEQYF. The CDR3 DNA reads as TGTGCCAGCAGCCCGACAGGGGACTCCTACGAGCAGTACTTC.

This clonotype showed up just a few times. The chain employs TRBV15 and TRBJ2-7; D is undetermined. This CDR3 spans 12 amino acids. The V end was cut by 8 bases, the J end by 1 base, with 9 bases between. The germline gives CDR1 LNHNV, CDR2 YYDKDF (reference sequence). CDR3 loop: CATSSVSYEQYF. The CDR3 DNA reads TGTGCCACCTCATCAGTTTCCTACGAGCAGTACTTC.

This clonotype has more than one count but fewer than ten. The DNA is left out, because the CDR3 cannot be placed on it with certainty; the CDR3 is given as TCRdb lists it. The chain joins TRBV5-1 to TRBJ1-4. The V gene's germline CDR1 is SGHRS and CDR2 YFSETQ. Both ends counted, the CDR3 spans 17 residues. CDR3 sequence: CASSLRLGTAEMKNCFF.

The V call is TRBV10-3, the J call TRBJ1-4; no clear D gene. Germline CDR1 ENHRY, CDR2 SYGVKD. With 4 bases removed from V and 0 bases from J, the gap between germline ends came to 6 bases. The CDR3 totals 14 residues. Here the CDR3 DNA reads TGTGCCATCAGTGGGCGGGCAACTAATGAAAAACTGTTTTTT. Its protein product is CAISGRATNEKLFF.

The V gene is TRBV19, the J gene TRBJ2-1; 12 positions match TRBD2. This CDR3 spans 17 amino acids. With V trimmed by 3 bases and J by 8 bases, 11 bases remained unmatched. Germline V gives CDR1 LNHDA, CDR2 SQIVND (reference sequence). The CDR3 loop is CASSIPASGRGVDEQFF. The DNA for the CDR3 is TGTGCCAGTAGTATTCCGGCTAGCGGGAGGGGAGTAGATGAGCAGTTCTTC.

The genes are TRBV27 and TRBJ2-5; tentative D call: TRBD1 (5 bases). Trimming pared 7 bases from V and 7 bases from J, leaving 22 bases between. There are 15 residues in the CDR3. Germline CDR1 reads MNHEY; CDR2 reads SMNVEV (reference sequence). For the CDR3, the DNA is TGTGCCAGCACCCCGACAGATCCCATAAGATCGACCCAGTACTTC. Translation: CASTPTDPIRSTQYF.

This clonotype showed up just a few times. V gene TRBV7-9 combines with J gene TRBJ2-7; D not certain. Germline CDR1 and CDR2: SEHNR and FQNEAQ (reference sequence). CDR3 length equals 12 residues. V dropped 5 bases and J dropped 7 bases, with 12 bases sitting between them. This CDR3 reads CASSPPLAEQYV. CDR3 DNA: TGTGCCAGCAGCCCTCCGTTGGCTGAGCAGTACGTC.

CDR3 sequence: CASSLGQGGNYGYTF. As DNA, the CDR3 is TGTGCCAGCAGTTTAGGCCAGGGGGGTAACTATGGCTACACCTTC. J is TRBJ1-2 and V is TRBV28; 7 bases align to TRBD1. Germline V gene sequence: CDR1 MDHEN, CDR2 SYDVKM. Trimming cost V 2 bases and J 1 base; bases outside gene matches: 4. This CDR3 contains 15 residues.

This clonotype has just a few counts. The chain links TRBV20-1 to TRBJ2-3, with a possible D match to TRBD2 (7 bases). Deletions cut 5 bases from V and 3 bases from J, with 15 bases between. Germline CDR1 DFQATT, CDR2 SNEGSKA (reference sequence). This CDR3 comprises 14 residues. Written as DNA, the CDR3 is TGCAGTGCTTCCCGCGGGGGCCCTACAGATACGCAGTATTTT. This translates into CSASRGGPTDTQYF.

This clonotype came up a few times. The chain carries TRBV12-3 or TRBV12-4 and TRBJ1-2, with 9 nucleotides matching TRBD1. With V trimmed by 5 bases and J by 8 bases, 12 bases remained unmatched. The CDR3 consists of 15 residues. CDR3 sequence: CASSPWDRAVVGYTF. The DNA of the CDR3 is TGTGCCAGCAGTCCCTGGGACAGGGCCGTGGTCGGCTACACCTTC.